Each of the 19 T cell receptor beta chains below was sequenced from the same sample in a study of metastatic and nonmetastatic thyroid tumors. Via MiXCR, TCRdb re-called the PCR reads. In the table there are about 69,000 clones, about 14% of which are singletons. Thyroid surgery was performed in patients who had received no treatment beforehand. Sequencing input: blood. Source of these receptors: a male donor with papillary thyroid cancer or a benign thyroid nodule (not recorded which). Some clones in this sample may be carry-over from other donors' samples.

In this sample, this clone turned up many times. The V call is TRBV7-8, the J call TRBJ1-1, with 7 bases identical to TRBD1. This CDR3 is built from 15 residues. V was pared by 0 bases and J by 1 base, with 2 bases of the junction left unmatched. The germline V gene has CDR1 SGHVS and CDR2 FQNEAQ. CDR3 sequence: CASSLAGQRNTEAFF. The CDR3 DNA reads as TGTGCCAGCAGCTTAGCGGGACAGAGGAACACTGAAGCTTTCTTT.

This clone has a count of ten or more. The V call is TRBV11-1, the J call TRBJ2-2; TRBD1 matches 9 bases. The CDR3 covers 16 residues. Per germline, CDR1 SGHAT and CDR2 FQDESV (reference sequence). V lost 4 bases, J lost 2 bases, and 5 bases stayed unmatched. Written as DNA, the CDR3 is TGTGCCAGCAGCTCCCGGGACAGGGACAACACCGGGGAGCTGTTTTTT. Translation: CASSSRDRDNTGELFF.

V gene TRBV5-4 combines with J gene TRBJ1-2; the match to TRBD1 covers 7 bases. This CDR3 has 17 amino acids. The germline V gene has CDR1 SGHNT and CDR2 YYREEE (reference sequence). The trim removed 1 base at V and 1 base at J, leaving 10 bases unmatched. The CDR3 here is CASSLRVPRQGNYGYTF. CDR3 DNA sequence: TGTGCCAGCAGCTTGAGGGTACCTCGACAGGGTAACTATGGCTACACCTTC.

This clone was counted many times. The chain combines TRBV13 with TRBJ1-2, with D perhaps matching TRBD1 (6 bases). Trimming stripped 3 bases from V and 4 bases from J, with 15 bases between. CDR1 PRHDT and CDR2 FYEKMQ come from the germline V gene (reference sequence). The length of the CDR3 is 15 residues. CDR3 amino acids: CASSLGRGAGYGYTF. Written as DNA, the CDR3 is TGTGCCAGCAGCTTGGGACGGGGGGCGGGCTATGGCTACACCTTC.

The sample holds many counts of this clone. CDR3 sequence reads: CASSLVSSSYEQYV. The CDR3 DNA reads TGCGCCAGCAGCTTGGTGAGTAGCTCCTACGAGCAGTACGTC. The chain uses TRBV5-1 and TRBJ2-7, with D uncertain. V gave up 0 bases and J gave up 0 bases, with 7 bases separating them. The germline V gene has CDR1 SGHRS and CDR2 YFSETQ. This CDR3 has 14 residues.

A word on this clone: A much larger clone lies a single base off, so this may be a read error. The same CDR3 is also encoded by other DNA sequences in this sample. The chain employs TRBV19 and TRBJ2-5, with unresolved D. The germline gives CDR1 LNHDA, CDR2 SQIVND (reference sequence). The CDR3 sequence is 15 residues long. The CDR3 is CASSIPDSPDETQYF. The CDR3, as DNA: TGTGCTAGTAGTATCCCCGACTCTCCAGACGAGACCCAGTACTTC.

Note on this clone: Given a much more abundant clone one base away, this may be a read error. The conserved closing phenylalanine or tryptophan is absent in this CDR3, likely reflecting a read error. The chain uses TRBV30 and TRBJ2-4, with 13 positions matching TRBD2. Germline CDR1 is GTSNPN and CDR2 is SVGIG (reference sequence). The CDR3 covers 17 residues. V lost 0 bases and J lost 7; bases outside the gene matches: 9. The CDR3 is CAWSVRGLAGVANIQYS. As DNA, the CDR3 is TGTGCCTGGAGTGTACGTGGACTAGCGGGAGTGGCGAACATTCAGTACTCC.

At least ten counts were recorded for this clone. The rearrangement links TRBV6-1 to TRBJ2-7, with D possibly being TRBD2 (7 bases). This CDR3 comprises 14 residues. The ends were cut back, 6 bases at V and 4 bases at J, with 16 bases in the middle. Germline values: CDR1 MNHNS, CDR2 SASEGT. CDR3 DNA: TGTGCCAGCAGAGTGGGAGGGGGGAATTACGAGCAGTACTTC. Amino acids: CASRVGGGNYEQYF.

This clone has a single count. Just one base apart from a much larger clone, this may be a read error. The CDR3 ends on some other residue instead of the conserved phenylalanine or tryptophan, so this is likely a read error. The V call is TRBV9, the J call TRBJ2-5; possibly TRBD2 for D (6 bases). Germline loops: CDR1 SGDLS, CDR2 YYNGEE. The CDR3 contains 15 residues. The V end was cut by 4 bases, the J end by 5 bases, with 18 bases between. CDR3 sequence reads: CASSPTGGRGETQYL. The CDR3 DNA reads as TGTGCCAGCAGCCCCACCGGAGGGCGTGGGGAGACCCAGTACTTA.

This clone was found a few times. Given a much more abundant clone one base away, this may be a read error. The same CDR3 is also encoded by other DNA sequences in this sample. The chain links TRBV7-8 to TRBJ1-5, with D possibly being TRBD1 (6 bases). Germline CDR1 reads SGHVS; CDR2 reads FQNEAQ. V gave up 5 bases and J gave up 7 bases, with 18 bases separating them. The CDR3 has 15 amino acids. CDR3 DNA: TGTGCCAGCAGCGCACACCGGGGGGGCGGCCAGCCCCAGCATTTT. This encodes CASSAHRGGGQPQHF.

The chain couples TRBV9 to TRBJ1-1; D perhaps matches TRBD1 (5 bases). CDR3 size: 16 residues. Germline V CDR1 and CDR2: SGDLS, YYNGEE. The V end lost 0 bases, the J end lost 7 bases, and 19 bases lay between the germline ends. The CDR3 sequence: CASSVDPSGRGGEAFF. The CDR3 region has the DNA TGTGCCAGCAGCGTAGACCCCAGTGGGAGGGGTGGTGAAGCTTTCTTT.

This sequence joins TRBV5-6 and TRBJ2-7; no firm D call. V was clipped by 4 bases and J by 4 bases, with 9 bases between them. This CDR3 spans 12 amino acids. Germline V gives CDR1 SGHDT, CDR2 YYEEEE. The CDR3 bases are TGTGCCAGCAGCCGGATAGAGTACGAGCAGTACTTC. This encodes CASSRIEYEQYF.

This clone was recorded at least ten times. V usage is TRBV6-1 and J usage is TRBJ1-5, with a possible D match to TRBD1 (6 bases). Germline loops: CDR1 MNHNS, CDR2 SASEGT. The V end lost 6 bases, the J end lost 3 bases, and 12 bases lay between the germline ends. The CDR3 runs 14 residues. CDR3 in DNA: TGTGCCAGCAGCCCACAGGGCACCAATCAGCCCCAGCATTTT. Its translation is CASSPQGTNQPQHF.

The chain carries TRBV11-2 and TRBJ2-3, with 10 bases that match TRBD2. This CDR3 spans 18 amino acids. V lost 5 bases to trimming and J lost 5 bases; unmatched junction nucleotides: 16. CDR1 is SGHAT, CDR2 FQNNGV, per germline. In DNA, the CDR3 is TGTGCCAGCAGCGTGTGGGTAGGCAGCGGGAGGGAAAGAGATACGCAGTATTTT. This codes for CASSVWVGSGRERDTQYF.

At least ten counts were recorded for this clone. Given a much more abundant clone one base away, this may be a read error. This same CDR3 is encoded by further DNA sequences in the sample. The chain combines TRBV10-3 with TRBJ2-2, with D possibly called TRBD1 or TRBD2 (5 bases each). The CDR3 contains 13 residues. The germline V and J ends were trimmed by 8 bases and 6 bases, with 13 bases remaining between them. The germline gives CDR1 ENHRY, CDR2 SYGVKD. CDR3 in DNA: TGTGCCATCGGGACGAGGGGACCCGGGGAGCTGTTTTTT. This gives the protein CAIGTRGPGELFF.

At least ten counts were recorded for this clone. The V and J genes are TRBV5-5 and TRBJ1-5; D unresolved. The CDR3 sequence is 15 residues long. Germline V gives CDR1 SGHKS, CDR2 YYEKEE (reference sequence). V shed 1 base and J shed 3 bases, with 11 bases lying between them. The CDR3 loop is CASSLMASINQPQHF. CDR3 bases: TGTGCCAGCAGCTTGATGGCCTCTATCAATCAGCCCCAGCATTTT. Full variable domain (outside the CDR3, taken from reference TRBV5-5 and TRBJ1-5): DAGVTQSPTHLIKTRGQQVTLRCSPISGHKSVSWYQQVLGQGPQFIFQYYEKEERGRGNFPDRFSARQFPNYSSELNVNALLLGDSALYLCASSLMASINQPQHFGDGTRLSIL.

The chain recombines TRBV20-1 with TRBJ1-2, with TRBD1 matching 8 bases. V shed 3 bases, J shed 2 bases, and the junction held 8 bases outside the gene matches. This CDR3 region has 15 residues. Germline V gives CDR1 DFQATT, CDR2 SNEGSKA (reference sequence). The CDR3 nucleotides read TGCAGTGCTAGGAACCCCTGGGACAGGAACTATGGCTACACCTTC. Its protein product is CSARNPWDRNYGYTF.

Ten or more counts support this clone. The chain employs TRBV27 and TRBJ2-5; D ambiguous. V was pared by 0 bases and J by 3 bases, with 5 bases between. CDR3 length equals 13 residues. The germline V gene encodes CDR1 MNHEY and CDR2 SMNVEV (reference sequence). The CDR3 protein is CASSLSTEETQYF. CDR3 bases: TGTGCCAGCAGTTTATCTACAGAAGAGACCCAGTACTTC.

There are many counts of this clone. This chain joins TRBV12-3 or TRBV12-4 and TRBJ1-2; maybe TRBD1 (6 bases). V was cut by 0 bases and J by 8 bases, with 19 bases left in between. This CDR3 comprises 16 residues. CDR3 in amino acids: CASSLADTGIGDGYTF. CDR3 sequence (DNA): TGTGCCAGCAGTTTAGCGGATACAGGGATAGGTGACGGCTACACCTTC.